These T cell receptor beta chains were read from a single sample in a study of CD8 T cells in Susac syndrome. MiXCR, run by TCRdb on the immunoSEQ multiplex PCR reads, gives a single entry per CDR3 protein. The sample has approximately 150,000 distinct CDR3 sequences; 93% are singletons. Sequencing input: CD4+ T cells from PBMCs. These receptor sequences come from a human donor in good health. CDR3s include the opening cysteine and the closing phenylalanine or tryptophan. The D gene is left open where the match is weak. Size tells how often a clone was seen (once, few, many) or the class of an expanded clone, and some rows leave it out.

-,TRBJ2-6,TRBV5-1,-,TGCGCCAGCAGCTCGAGACAGTCCTCTGGGGCCAACGTCCTGACTTTC,CASSSRQSSGANVLTF
-,TRBJ2-7,TRBV6-5,TRBD1,TGTGCCAGCAGCCGAGCGGACAGGGGATACGAGCAGTACTTC,CASSRADRGYEQYF
-,TRBJ1-1,TRBV29-1,-,TGCAGCGCTGCGGGATCCCCCAACACTGAAGCTTTCTTT,CSAAGSPNTEAFF
-,TRBJ2-2,TRBV10-3,-,TGTGCCATCAGTGAGGCCTACACCGGGGAGCTGTTTTTT,CAISEAYTGELFF
-,TRBJ2-6,TRBV6-1,-,TGTGCCAGCAGTCCGACAGGACACTCTGGGGCCAACGTCCTGACTTTC,CASSPTGHSGANVLTF
-,TRBJ1-5,TRBV4-1,-,TGCGCCAGCAGCCAAGAAACCCATAGCAATCAGCCCCAGCATTTT,CASSQETHSNQPQHF
-,TRBJ2-1,TRBV18,TRBD1,TGTGCCAGCTCCCGGGACAGTTACAATGAGCAGTTCTTC,CASSRDSYNEQFF
-,TRBJ1-1,TRBV5-1,-,TGCGCCAGCAGCTACCTCGCGGGCATGAACACTGAAGCTTTCTTT,CASSYLAGMNTEAFF
-,TRBJ2-4,TRBV20-1,-,TGCAGTGCTAGTGGACTAGCCAAAAACATTCAGTACTTC,CSASGLAKNIQYF
-,TRBJ2-3,TRBV12-3/TRBV12-4,-,TGTGCCAGCAGTTTAGCGAAGTCGGGGGTACCTACGCAGTATTTT,CASSLAKSGVPTQYF
-,TRBJ1-1,TRBV7-3,TRBD1,TGTGCCAGCAGCTTATCAACAGGGGGGTCTGAAGCTTTCTTT,CASSLSTGGSEAFF
-,TRBJ2-5,TRBV28,-,TGTGCCAGCGGGGGGACAGATGGAGAGACCCAGTACTTC,CASGGTDGETQYF
-,TRBJ1-5,TRBV12-3/TRBV12-4,-,TGTGCCAGCAGTTTAGAGGGAGGAGGAGGTCAGCCCCAGCATTTT,CASSLEGGGGQPQHF
-,TRBJ2-2,TRBV6-5,TRBD1,TGTGCCAGCATGAAGGGGGCTACCGGGGAGCTGTTTTTT,CASMKGATGELFF
-,TRBJ2-2,TRBV5-4,-,TGTGCCAGCAGCTTTTCAGGGTCCACCGGGGAGCTGTTTTTT,CASSFSGSTGELFF
-,TRBJ2-7,TRBV20-1,TRBD1,TGCAGTGCTCCGACAGGGATTACGGCCTACGAGCAGTACTTC,CSAPTGITAYEQYF
-,TRBJ2-5,TRBV5-1,-,TGCGCCAGCAGCCGAGGCGGGGCGGAGACCCAGTACTTC,CASSRGGAETQYF
-,TRBJ1-2,TRBV9,TRBD1,TGTGCCAGCAGCGCCGACCCGACAGGGGTCGAAGGCTACACCTTC,CASSADPTGVEGYTF
-,TRBJ1-1,TRBV12-3/TRBV12-4,-,TGTGCCAGCAGTTTCAGGGGACCTGGGGCTGAAGCTTTCTTT,CASSFRGPGAEAFF
-,TRBJ1-3,TRBV6-5,-,TGTGCCAGCAGACCAGGGATCTCTGGAAACACCATATATTTT,CASRPGISGNTIYF
once,TRBJ2-3,TRBV7-2,TRBD2,TGTGCCAGCAGCCTTGGGGGGGTGGGTGGAGATACGCAGTATTTT,CASSLGGVGGDTQYF
-,TRBJ2-7,TRBV2,-,TGTGCCAGCAGGCAAACCTACGAGCAGTACTTC,CASRQTYEQYF
-,TRBJ2-5,TRBV7-2,-,TGTGCCAGCAGCTCGGGAGTATCAGAAGAGACCCAGTACTTC,CASSSGVSEETQYF
-,TRBJ2-3,TRBV10-3,-,TGTGCCATCAGTGAGTCGGATACGCAGTATTTT,CAISESDTQYF
-,TRBJ1-5,TRBV2,-,TGTGCCAGCAGTGATGAGGGGGATAGCAATCAGCCCCAGCATTTT,CASSDEGDSNQPQHF
-,TRBJ2-6,TRBV21-1,-,TGTGCCAGCAGCAAAGAGGGAGACGCACACTCTGGGGCCAACGTCCTGACTTTC,CASSKEGDAHSGANVLTF
-,TRBJ2-2,TRBV5-1,-,TGCGCCAGCAGCTTGGATCCCCAGGGGACCACCGGGGAGCTGTTTTTT,CASSLDPQGTTGELFF
-,TRBJ2-7,TRBV12-3/TRBV12-4,TRBD2,TGTGCCAGCAGTTTGGCGGGGGGCTCCCGAGAGCAGTACTTC,CASSLAGGSREQYF
-,TRBJ2-1,TRBV29-1,-,TGCAGCGCCCAGCTTACTGAGCAGTTCTTC,CSAQLTEQFF
-,TRBJ2-3,TRBV14,-,TGTGCCAGCAGCTACGGACAGCAGACAGATACGCAGTATTTT,CASSYGQQTDTQYF
-,TRBJ1-1,TRBV20-1,-,TGCAGTGCTAGAGACCCCACGGGAGCAGACACTGAAGCTTTCTTT,CSARDPTGADTEAFF
-,TRBJ2-5,TRBV5-1,-,TGCGCCAGCGGCGCCCAGGGGAGGGGACAAGAGACCCAGTACTTC,CASGAQGRGQETQYF
-,TRBJ1-2,TRBV7-2,-,TGTGCCAGCAGCTTAGCAGGCGGAAACTATGGCTACACCTTC,CASSLAGGNYGYTF
-,TRBJ1-1,TRBV11-3,TRBD1,TGTGCCAGCAGCTCTGGACAGGGGGCGGACACTGAAGCTTTCTTT,CASSSGQGADTEAFF
-,TRBJ1-6,TRBV13,-,TGTGCCAGCAGCTTAAGGGGGAATAATTCACCCCTCCACTTT,CASSLRGNNSPLHF
once,TRBJ2-5,TRBV10-2,TRBD2,TGCGCCAGCAGTGAGTCGACTAGCGGGGGGCAAGAGACCCAGTACTTC,CASSESTSGGQETQYF
-,TRBJ2-7,TRBV20-1,-,TGCAGTGCTACTCATAGCTCGGGGATAGGGGGGGAGCAGTACTTC,CSATHSSGIGGEQYF
-,TRBJ1-2,TRBV12-3/TRBV12-4,TRBD1,TGTGCCAGCAGTTTACAGGGGGCCGACTATGGCTACACCTTC,CASSLQGADYGYTF
-,TRBJ1-4,TRBV5-6,TRBD1,TGTGCCAGCAGCCTAGACAGGGGCCCGGAACTGTTTTTT,CASSLDRGPELFF
-,TRBJ1-2,TRBV18,-,TGTGCCAGCTCATCAAAAACGGAAGGTGGCTACACCTTC,CASSSKTEGGYTF
-,TRBJ2-7,TRBV12-3/TRBV12-4,TRBD1,TGTGCCAGCGGGACAGGGAACTACGAGCAGTACTTC,CASGTGNYEQYF
-,TRBJ2-7,TRBV9,-,TGTGCCAGCAGCGTAGGAGGCAGGCCCCACGAGCAGTACTTC,CASSVGGRPHEQYF
-,TRBJ1-3,TRBV29-1,-,TGCAGCGCGGACTATGGGGAAAACACCATATATTTT,CSADYGENTIYF
-,TRBJ1-1,TRBV29-1,TRBD1,TGCAGCGGGGTTAACAGGGGATGGAACACTGAAGCTTTCTTT,CSGVNRGWNTEAFF
-,TRBJ2-5,TRBV5-1,-,TGCGCCAGCAGCTCCCCCGGGGAGGAGACCCAGTACTTC,CASSSPGEETQYF
-,TRBJ2-5,TRBV5-1,TRBD1,TGCGCCAGCAGCAGGACAGGGCGGGAAGAGACCCAGTACTTC,CASSRTGREETQYF
-,TRBJ2-5,TRBV7-9,-,TGTGCCAGCAGCTTATACGCCCTGCGGGAGACCCAGTACTTC,CASSLYALRETQYF
-,TRBJ2-3,TRBV7-9,-,TGTGCCAGCAGACTCGGACTGTTTCAACCGTGGGATACGCAGTATTTT,CASRLGLFQPWDTQYF
-,TRBJ1-2,TRBV6-5,-,TGTGCCAGCAGGGGCGGGACGGATTATGGCTACACCTTC,CASRGGTDYGYTF
-,TRBJ2-3,TRBV27,-,TGTGCCAGCAGTCCCCGACGGGTGGAGGATACGCAGTATTTT,CASSPRRVEDTQYF
-,TRBJ2-2,TRBV2,-,TGTGCCAGCAGTGTTGCGCAGACCGGGGAGCTGTTTTTT,CASSVAQTGELFF
-,TRBJ2-6,TRBV19,-,TGTGCCAGTAGCCCCCCTGGTAGGGGGGCCAACGTCCTGACTTTC,CASSPPGRGANVLTF
-,TRBJ1-5,TRBV6-2/TRBV6-3,TRBD1,TGTGCCAGCAGGGGACAGAACTACAATCAGCCCCAGCATTTT,CASRGQNYNQPQHF